One sample yielded the 5 T cell receptor beta chains listed below, sequenced in a study of cytomegalovirus exposure and HLA in healthy donors. The PCR employed 60 Vbeta primers together with 13 Jbeta primers. Only in-frame clones appear in the TCRdb table, and some are missing; sequencing was by immunoSEQ multiplex PCR. Its table lists about 170,000 clones. Sequenced input: PBMCs. Receptors originate from a woman aged 18 to 35 in good health and CMV-seropositive.

V is TRBV9 and J is TRBJ1-1; tentative D call: TRBD1 (5 bases). There are 15 residues in the CDR3. Trimming shortened V by 0 bases and J by 0 bases, and 9 bases separated the two germline ends. The germline CDR1 and CDR2 sequences are SGDLS and YYNGEE. The CDR3 DNA sequence: TGTGCCAGCAGCGTAGGGGACTCGGTGAACACTGAAGCTTTCTTT. Its translation: CASSVGDSVNTEAFF.

J is TRBJ1-1 and V is TRBV5-4, with D tentatively TRBD1 (6 bases). Between the trimmed V and J ends, which lost 0 bases and 3 bases, there was a span of 12 bases. The CDR3 sequence is 15 residues long. CDR1 and CDR2 (germline): SGHNT, YYREEE (reference sequence). DNA for the CDR3: TGTGCCAGCAGCTTGGCCGCAGGGGCGTACACTGAAGCTTTCTTT. Amino acids: CASSLAAGAYTEAFF.

The chain recombines TRBV18 with TRBJ1-1, with a weak D call TRBD1 (6 bases). The germline CDR1 and CDR2 sequences are KGHSH and LQKENI. V shed 8 bases and J shed 1 base, with 11 bases lying between them. The CDR3 extends over 13 amino acids. DNA for the CDR3: TGTGCCAGCCTATCGGACAGGAACACTGAAGCTTTCTTT. Residues: CASLSDRNTEAFF.

This chain connects TRBV29-1 to TRBJ1-1; no firm D call. The ends were cut back, 3 bases at V and 0 bases at J, with 8 bases in the middle. Germline CDR1 and CDR2: SQVTM and ANQGSEA. The CDR3 has 13 residues. Here the CDR3 reads CSVEAAMNTEAFF. CDR3 sequence (DNA): TGCAGCGTTGAGGCAGCGATGAACACTGAAGCTTTCTTT.

This sequence joins TRBV11-2 and TRBJ1-4, with unresolved D. The CDR3 length is 15 residues. Germline V CDR1 and CDR2: SGHAT, FQNNGV. Between the trimmed V and J ends, which lost 3 bases and 3 bases, there was a span of 11 bases. The CDR3 is CASSFRGSSNEKLFF. The CDR3 DNA reads TGTGCCAGCAGCTTCCGGGGTTCGTCTAATGAAAAACTGTTTTTT. Together with reference TRBV11-2 and TRBJ1-4, the CDR3 gives the full variable domain: EAGVAQSPRYKIIEKRQSVAFWCNPISGHATLYWYQQILGQGPKLLIQFQNNGVVDDSQLPKDRFSAERLKGVDSTLKIQPAKLEDSAVYLCASSFRGSSNEKLFFGSGTQLSVL.